This TCR beta chain was observed in a study of T cell clonality in common variable immunodeficiency. The study's findings and limits: In common variable immunodeficiency, TCR beta chains reportedly carried fewer deletions and N-nucleotide insertions.

Trimming cost V 6 bases and J 1 base, with 12 bases left between them. The CDR3 is 14 amino acids. TCRdb's table, derived via immunoSEQ multiplex PCR, lists solely in-frame clones and lacks some. The table lists about 20,000 clones, no singletons, with more than 14% in the top ten. This clone was seen many times. Its specificity is not known. Read coverage stops 3 residues before the CDR3 terminus; the germline J gene supplies the remainder. J is TRBJ1-1 and V is TRBV12-3 or TRBV12-4; a weak D match, TRBD1 (5 bases). The receptor's source is a human donor with common variable immunodeficiency. Sample: peripheral blood mononuclear cells. The covered CDR3 bases are TGTGCCAGCAGCCGACGGGGGGAGAACACTGAA. Its protein product is CASSRRGENTE. In full, the CDR3 reads CASSRRGENTEAFF.